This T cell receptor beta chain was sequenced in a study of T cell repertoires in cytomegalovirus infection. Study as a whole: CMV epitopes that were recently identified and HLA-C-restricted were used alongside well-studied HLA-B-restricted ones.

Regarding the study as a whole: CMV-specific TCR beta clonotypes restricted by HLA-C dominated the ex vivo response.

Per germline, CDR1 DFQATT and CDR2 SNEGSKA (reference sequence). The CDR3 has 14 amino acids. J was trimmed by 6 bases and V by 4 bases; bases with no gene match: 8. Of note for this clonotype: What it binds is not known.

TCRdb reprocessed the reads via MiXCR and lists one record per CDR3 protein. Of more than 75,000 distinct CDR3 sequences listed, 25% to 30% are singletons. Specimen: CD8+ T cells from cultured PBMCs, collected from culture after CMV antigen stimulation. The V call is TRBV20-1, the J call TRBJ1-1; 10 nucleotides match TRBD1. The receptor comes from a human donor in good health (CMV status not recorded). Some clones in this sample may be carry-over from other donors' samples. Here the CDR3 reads CSATRQGAWAEAFF. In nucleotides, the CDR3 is TGCAGTGCTACAAGACAGGGGGCCTGGGCTGAAGCTTTCTTT.